This TCR beta chain was retrieved from a study of T-cell memory formation after mild COVID-19. Study findings and constraints: CD4+ bias marked clones expanding day 15 to 37, unlike balanced contracting clones.

About this clonotype: Its antigen is currently unknown.

TCRdb redid the calling of the 5' RACE reads with MiXCR, one entry per CDR3 protein. The data hold around 180,000 distinct CDR3 sequences, with roughly 18% observed a single time. V shed 2 bases and J shed 0 bases, with 13 bases lying between them. The CDR3 has 16 residues. Per germline, CDR1 KGHSH and CDR2 LQKENI. The source of this sequence is a man aged 18 to 35 who had mild COVID-19 (a few samples of this study predate the infection). Cell type and time point are not known. The J gene is TRBJ1-1, the V gene TRBV18; D is unresolved. The sample taken for sequencing was PBMCs or a T cell subset sorted from them (not recorded which). The DNA for the CDR3 is TGTGCCAGCTCACCAATCAACAGTCCCGTGAACACTGAAGCTTTCTTT. It specifies CASSPINSPVNTEAFF.